This T cell receptor (beta chain) was documented in a study of T-cell reconstitution after alpha-beta-depleted transplantation in children. The V end was cut by 2 bases, the J end by 2 bases, with 9 bases between. Germline CDR1 reads MNHNS; CDR2 reads SASEGT. There are 15 residues in the CDR3. Points from the study as a whole: Several hundred expanded graft clones reportedly gave rise to the alpha-beta T cells present about two months after transplant.

A library of TCRbeta sequences, prepared with unique molecular identifiers, was generated. A single record per CDR3 protein comes from TCRdb applying MiXCR to the PCR reads. This table has about a million distinct CDR3 sequences, under 30% appearing once. In regard to this clonotype: Its antigen is as yet unknown.

The sequence was collected from a boy younger than two who had a stem cell transplant for SCID, so the T cells may come from the graft donor. This chain connects TRBV6-1 to TRBJ2-2; D is possibly TRBD2 (5 bases). Sequences were derived from PBMCs, mostly from graft donor cells, sampled 360 days after TCRalphabeta/CD19-depleted stem cell transplant. The CDR3 DNA reads TGTGCCAGCAGTGAAAAAGGGAGAAACACCGGGGAGCTGTTTTTT. Translation: CASSEKGRNTGELFF.